This record concerns one T cell receptor (beta chain) sequence. The CDR3 is made up of 16 amino acids. V gave up 4 bases and J gave up 0 bases; unmatched junction bases: 4. Per germline, CDR1 SGHRS and CDR2 YFSETQ. This sample is part of a study of blood T cell repertoires in COVID-19. As for the study in general: From the United States, Italy and Spain came samples of acute and convalescent COVID-19. T cells, B-cell-depleted T cells, or PBMCs provided the cDNA or gDNA that served as material.

In the original processing: Reference gene primer amplification gave estimated nucleated cell counts. Some clones are missing from TCRdb's copy, which holds only in-frame ones; the method was immunoSEQ multiplex PCR. The DNA was the basis for D and trimming; V, J and clone size are from that table. The table records nearly 110,000 clones, approximately 80% of them present only once. This TCR was recovered from a woman aged 55-69 years with acute or convalescent COVID-19. The chain employs TRBV5-1 and TRBJ2-3; the match to TRBD2 covers 11 bases. Sample: peripheral blood. CDR3 sequence reads: CASSRGTSGSTDTQYF. The CDR3 DNA reads as TGCGCCAGCAGCCGGGGGACTAGCGGAAGCACAGATACGCAGTATTTT.